Listed below are T cell receptor beta chains from one sample, sequenced in a study of blood T cells in healthy people across ages. Each CDR3 protein is one row after TCRdb ran MiXCR on the 5' RACE reads. The table records some 1,000,000 distinct CDR3 sequences, around 27% of them present only once. This sample was shared with a second study, whose subject was T cells of mothers and their children.

Specimen: blood. These receptors were obtained from a girl aged 2 to 10 in good health. CDR3s include the opening cysteine and the closing phenylalanine or tryptophan. The order of the fields is clone size, J gene, D gene, V gene, CDR3 DNA, CDR3 protein. A D gene is named only where the DNA matches it firmly. Some rows mark clone size as missing; the rest say once, few, many or name a class of expanded clone.

- | TRBJ2-1 | TRBD2 | TRBV5-1 | TGCGCCAGCAGCCAATTAGTAGCGGGGCCCAATGAGCAGTTCTTC | CASSQLVAGPNEQFF
- | TRBJ2-2 | - | TRBV10-3 | TGTGCCACCACCTTTCAGGGGGGAGGAGCCGGGGAGCTGTTTTTT | CATTFQGGGAGELFF
- | TRBJ2-1 | - | TRBV5-4 | TGTGCCACCACCCCTGACAGTTCCCACTCCTACAATGAGCAGTTCTTC | CATTPDSSHSYNEQFF
- | TRBJ2-4 | TRBD1 | TRBV29-1 | TGCCGCGTCCGGCAGGGGGCTTCTAAAAACATTCAGTACTTC | CRVRQGASKNIQYF
many | TRBJ2-5 | TRBD2 | TRBV7-9 | TGTGCCAGCAGTCCACTAGCGGGAGAAGAGACCCAGTACTTC | CASSPLAGEETQYF
- | TRBJ1-1 | - | TRBV29-1 | TGCAGCGTAACAGGGAAATTGAACACTGAAGCTTTCTTT | CSVTGKLNTEAFF
- | TRBJ1-1 | TRBD1 | TRBV7-9 | TGTGCCAGCAGCCCCCCGGGACAGCACACTGAAGCTTTCTTT | CASSPPGQHTEAFF
- | TRBJ1-5 | - | TRBV11-2 | TGTGCCAGCAGTAAGAGCCCTAATCAGCCCCAGCATTTT | CASSKSPNQPQHF
- | TRBJ2-5 | - | TRBV15 | TGTGCCACTAGCCGGGGTACGGAGACCCAGTACTTC | CATSRGTETQYF
few | TRBJ2-1 | - | TRBV29-1 | TGCAGCGTTGAGGGTCTGGTAGATGAGCAGTTCTTC | CSVEGLVDEQFF
many | TRBJ2-7 | TRBD1 | TRBV27 | TGTGCCAGCGGGACAGTGGGCGAGCAGTACTTC | CASGTVGEQYF
few | TRBJ2-4 | TRBD1 | TRBV6-1 | TGTGCCAGCAGTGGGACAGGAGAGGGGAAAAACATTCAGTACTTC | CASSGTGEGKNIQYF
- | TRBJ2-7 | - | TRBV11-1 | TGTGCCAGCAGCTTAGGTCTCGGGGCAAATTCCTACGAGCAGTACTTC | CASSLGLGANSYEQYF
once | TRBJ1-1 | - | TRBV7-2 | TGTGCCAGCAGCTTAGCTCGGGTAGGGAGCACTGAAGCTTTCTTT | CASSLARVGSTEAFF
- | TRBJ2-7 | - | TRBV12-3/TRBV12-4 | TGTGCCAGCAGTTTAGAGGACAACTACGAGCAGTACTTC | CASSLEDNYEQYF
- | TRBJ2-7 | TRBD2 | TRBV5-1 | TGCGCCAGCAGCGGGGACTACAACTACGAGCAGTACTTC | CASSGDYNYEQYF
few | TRBJ2-2 | - | TRBV20-1 | TGCAGTGCCCGTCAGGGATCCGGGGAGCTGTTTTTT | CSARQGSGELFF
- | TRBJ1-1 | - | TRBV7-3 | TGTGCCAGCAGCTCATACATGAACACTGAAGCTTTCTTT | CASSSYMNTEAFF
- | TRBJ2-5 | - | TRBV29-1 | TGCAGCGTTGAAGATGGGGAGAACCTAGAGACCCAGTACTTC | CSVEDGENLETQYF
- | TRBJ2-1 | TRBD2 | TRBV24-1 | TGTGCCACCAGTGATTTTACTAGCGGGAGGAGTCATGAGCAGTTCTTC | CATSDFTSGRSHEQFF
few | TRBJ2-4 | - | TRBV28 | TGTGCCAGCAGTTTTCGGTGGCTGGCCCAAGTAGATACCACTAAAAACATTCAGTACTTC | CASSFRWLAQVDTTKNIQYF
- | TRBJ1-1 | - | TRBV29-1 | TGCAGCGTTGATCGGGTATCCACTGAAGCTTTCTTT | CSVDRVSTEAFF
- | TRBJ2-1 | - | TRBV19 | TGTGCCAGTATGAGGGTGGAGGGCTCCTACAGTGAGCAGTTCTTC | CASMRVEGSYSEQFF